These T cell receptor beta chains were read from a single sample in a study of cytomegalovirus exposure and HLA in healthy donors. Profiled with immunoSEQ multiplex PCR; TCRdb holds only in-frame clones, not every one. This sample has a few hundred thousand clones; about 93% occur once, and the top ten carry 1% to 1.2%. Sequenced material: PBMCs. These receptors all stem from a woman aged 18 to 35 in good health and CMV-seronegative. CDR3s include the opening cysteine and the closing phenylalanine or tryptophan. Fields, in order: clone size, V gene, CDR3 length, D gene, J gene, CDR3 protein, CDR3 DNA. D genes are given only for firm matches. Size tells how often a clone was seen (once, few, many) or the class of an expanded clone, and some rows leave it out.

.,TRBV18,13,.,TRBJ1-3,CASSPVRVNTIYF,TGTGCCAGCTCACCTGTCAGGGTGAACACCATATATTTT
.,TRBV2,15,.,TRBJ1-4,CASSPGQRYNEKLFF,TGTGCCAGCAGCCCCGGACAGCGCTATAATGAAAAACTGTTTTTT
.,TRBV28,16,.,TRBJ2-3,CASSSSGLGNTDTQYF,TGTGCCAGCAGTTCATCGGGACTGGGAAACACAGATACGCAGTATTTT
.,TRBV6-1,15,.,TRBJ1-5,CASSEFLGSNQPQHF,TGTGCCAGCAGTGAGTTTCTAGGTAGCAATCAGCCCCAGCATTTT
few,TRBV11-2,17,TRBD2,TRBJ2-7,CASSFGTSGVSSYEQYF,TGTGCCAGCAGCTTTGGGACTAGCGGGGTTAGCTCCTACGAGCAGTACTTC
.,TRBV11-2,14,.,TRBJ2-5,CASSPWGGEETQYF,TGTGCCAGCAGCCCGTGGGGAGGAGAAGAGACCCAGTACTTC
.,TRBV28,15,TRBD1,TRBJ1-1,CASSSQTGWDTEAFF,TGTGCCAGCAGTTCCCAGACAGGGTGGGACACTGAAGCTTTCTTT
.,TRBV5-4,15,.,TRBJ1-1,CASSLPQGMNTEAFF,TGTGCCAGCAGCTTGCCTCAGGGTATGAACACTGAAGCTTTCTTT
.,TRBV19,18,TRBD1,TRBJ1-5,CASSFRPLRDRDNQPQHF,TGTGCCAGTAGTTTTAGACCACTACGGGACAGGGACAATCAGCCCCAGCATTTT
.,TRBV6-1,14,.,TRBJ2-3,CASTTTPSTDTQYF,TGTGCCAGCACCACTACCCCCAGCACAGATACGCAGTATTTT
few,TRBV2,13,.,TRBJ1-5,CASSPPSNQPQHF,TGTGCCAGCTCCCCTCCTAGCAATCAGCCCCAGCATTTT
.,TRBV5-4,15,TRBD2,TRBJ2-7,CASSLGLAGGSEQYF,TGTGCCAGCAGCTTGGGACTAGCGGGAGGGAGCGAGCAGTACTTC
once,TRBV2,11,.,TRBJ2-1,CASMALVEQFF,TGTGCCAGCATGGCCCTGGTGGAGCAGTTCTTC
.,TRBV19,18,TRBD2,TRBJ2-2,CASSRLAGVFANTGELFF,TGTGCCAGTAGTAGGCTAGCGGGAGTCTTCGCGAACACCGGGGAGCTGTTTTTT
.,TRBV7-9,14,.,TRBJ2-7,CASSRTGNSYEQYF,TGTGCCAGCAGCCGTACGGGGAACTCCTACGAGCAGTACTTC
.,TRBV10-1,13,.,TRBJ2-6,CASSPGGANVLTF,TGCGCCAGCAGCCCGGGGGGGGCCAACGTCCTGACTTTC